This TCR beta chain was sequenced during a study of blood T cell repertoires in COVID-19. Overall study context: PBMCs, B-cell-depleted T cells, or T cells were the source of the cDNA or gDNA that made up the material.

The age range of participants was 18 to 89 years, with residence in about two dozen US areas. Participant reports of clinical history set cohort assignment. Per the authors' pipeline: Estimated nucleated cell counts came from reference gene primer amplification. The repertoire was sequenced with immunoSEQ multiplex PCR; TCRdb's copy has only in-frame clones and lacks some. D and trimming were read from the DNA, whereas the V and J calls and clone size are those reported in that table. This table has approximately 170,000 clones, 70% to 85% appearing once. CDR3 length: 15 residues. V shed 2 bases and J shed 8 bases, with 16 bases lying between them. Germline lookup yields CDR1 MRHNA and CDR2 SNTAGT.

This sequence was found in a woman in her seventies in a cohort exposed to, infected with or recovered from COVID-19 (not recorded which). Sequenced input: PBMCs or T cells enriched from blood (not recorded which). J is TRBJ2-1 and V is TRBV6-4, with D possibly TRBD2 on 6 matching bases. Here the CDR3 DNA reads TGTGCCAGCAGTGACCCCGGGACTCCCCCCTATGAGCAGTTCTTC. Translation: CASSDPGTPPYEQFF.